This T cell receptor (beta chain) was identified during a study of T cells in localized non-small cell lung cancer. The V end lost 3 bases, the J end lost 4 bases, and 15 bases lay between the germline ends. CDR1 is LNHNV and CDR2 is YYDKDF in the germline V gene (reference sequence). The CDR3 runs 15 residues. A few counts support this clone. Assay used: immunoSEQ multiplex PCR; TCRdb lists only in-frame clones, some missing. The profile shows over a thousand clones, roughly 35% of them singletons. This specimen consisted of lung tumor tissue, obtained before any cancer treatment. The sequence was obtained from a female donor of 60 years or more with stage II lung adenocarcinoma. This chain links TRBV15 with TRBJ1-1, with D possibly TRBD1 on 6 matching bases. CDR3 sequence: CATSRDYSGATEAFF. CDR3 DNA: TGTGCCACCAGCAGGGATTACTCAGGGGCCACTGAAGCTTTCTTT.